This passage covers 5 T cell receptor beta chains from one sample sequenced in a study of CXCR3-negative and CXCR3-positive naive CD8 T cells (dated by TCRdb to 2018 to 2020). No antigens are known for them. What the authors observed across the whole study: Compared with CXCR3-negative naive cells, CXCR3-positive naive cells had TRB CDR3s with higher hydrophobicity (lower Kidera factor 4), lower energy, and higher strength and volume indices.

Sequencing used a NextSeq 550. The Human TCR Profiling Kit (MiLaboratory) was used to prepare UMI-labeled 5' RACE TRB cDNA libraries. One entry per CDR3 protein sequence results from the TCRdb reprocessing of the reads, with DNA left out. This sample's listing comprises some 130,000 distinct CDR3 sequences. Clones ranked in the top ten supply about 0.37% of the sample. Sample: naive CXCR3+ CD8+ T cells from blood. This specimen's cell subset or site label, interpreted: CD45RO-CCR7+CD27+CD95- naive CD8+ T cells expressing CXCR3 (TNR3+). These receptors were collected from a human donor in good health. Some clones in this sample may be carry-over from other donors' samples.

This chain links TRBV7-9 with TRBJ2-1; the TRBD1 assignment by TCRdb is unverifiable without DNA. CDR3 length equals 13 residues. Germline-derived CDR1 and CDR2 are SEHNR and FQNEAQ (reference sequence). CDR3 loop: CATLWGQGNEQFF.

The chain couples TRBV7-3 to TRBJ2-3. The CDR3 is made up of 15 amino acids. Looked up from germline, CDR1 is SGHTA and CDR2 is FQGTGA. CDR3 residues: CASSLSGTSGDTQYF.

This sequence joins TRBV14 and TRBJ2-7; the TCRdb D gene call, TRBD1, has no DNA to confirm it. This CDR3 has 15 residues. Germline values: CDR1 SGHDN, CDR2 FVKESK. The CDR3 sequence is CASSPENRPTYEQYF.

The chain links TRBV3-1 to TRBJ2-1; the D gene TCRdb calls, TRBD1, cannot be checked with no DNA. Per germline, CDR1 LGHDT and CDR2 YNNKEL (reference sequence). CDR3 length equals 14 residues. The CDR3 reads CASSPDGADNEQFF.

The chain combines TRBV10-3 with TRBJ2-1; TCRdb's assignment of TRBD2 cannot be checked, as there is no DNA. The CDR3 is 19 residues long. In germline, CDR1 is ENHRY, CDR2 SYGVKD. The CDR3 protein is CAISEWGLAGESSYNEQFF.